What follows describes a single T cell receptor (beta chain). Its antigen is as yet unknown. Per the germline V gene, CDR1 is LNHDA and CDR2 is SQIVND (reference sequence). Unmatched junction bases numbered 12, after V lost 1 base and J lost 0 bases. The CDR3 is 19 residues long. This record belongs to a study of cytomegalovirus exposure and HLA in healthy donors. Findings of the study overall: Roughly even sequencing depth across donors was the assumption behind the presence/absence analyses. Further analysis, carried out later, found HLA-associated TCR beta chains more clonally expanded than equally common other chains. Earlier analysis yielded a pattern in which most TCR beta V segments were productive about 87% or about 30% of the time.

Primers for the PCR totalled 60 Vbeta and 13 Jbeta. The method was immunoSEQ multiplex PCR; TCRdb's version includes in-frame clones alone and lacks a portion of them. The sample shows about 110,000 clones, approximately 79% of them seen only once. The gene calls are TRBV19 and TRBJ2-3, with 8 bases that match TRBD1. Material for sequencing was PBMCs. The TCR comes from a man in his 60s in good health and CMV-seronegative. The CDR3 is CASSIGDRGYFFSTDTQYF. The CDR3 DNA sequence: TGTGCCAGTAGTATAGGAGACAGGGGTTATTTCTTTAGCACAGATACGCAGTATTTT.